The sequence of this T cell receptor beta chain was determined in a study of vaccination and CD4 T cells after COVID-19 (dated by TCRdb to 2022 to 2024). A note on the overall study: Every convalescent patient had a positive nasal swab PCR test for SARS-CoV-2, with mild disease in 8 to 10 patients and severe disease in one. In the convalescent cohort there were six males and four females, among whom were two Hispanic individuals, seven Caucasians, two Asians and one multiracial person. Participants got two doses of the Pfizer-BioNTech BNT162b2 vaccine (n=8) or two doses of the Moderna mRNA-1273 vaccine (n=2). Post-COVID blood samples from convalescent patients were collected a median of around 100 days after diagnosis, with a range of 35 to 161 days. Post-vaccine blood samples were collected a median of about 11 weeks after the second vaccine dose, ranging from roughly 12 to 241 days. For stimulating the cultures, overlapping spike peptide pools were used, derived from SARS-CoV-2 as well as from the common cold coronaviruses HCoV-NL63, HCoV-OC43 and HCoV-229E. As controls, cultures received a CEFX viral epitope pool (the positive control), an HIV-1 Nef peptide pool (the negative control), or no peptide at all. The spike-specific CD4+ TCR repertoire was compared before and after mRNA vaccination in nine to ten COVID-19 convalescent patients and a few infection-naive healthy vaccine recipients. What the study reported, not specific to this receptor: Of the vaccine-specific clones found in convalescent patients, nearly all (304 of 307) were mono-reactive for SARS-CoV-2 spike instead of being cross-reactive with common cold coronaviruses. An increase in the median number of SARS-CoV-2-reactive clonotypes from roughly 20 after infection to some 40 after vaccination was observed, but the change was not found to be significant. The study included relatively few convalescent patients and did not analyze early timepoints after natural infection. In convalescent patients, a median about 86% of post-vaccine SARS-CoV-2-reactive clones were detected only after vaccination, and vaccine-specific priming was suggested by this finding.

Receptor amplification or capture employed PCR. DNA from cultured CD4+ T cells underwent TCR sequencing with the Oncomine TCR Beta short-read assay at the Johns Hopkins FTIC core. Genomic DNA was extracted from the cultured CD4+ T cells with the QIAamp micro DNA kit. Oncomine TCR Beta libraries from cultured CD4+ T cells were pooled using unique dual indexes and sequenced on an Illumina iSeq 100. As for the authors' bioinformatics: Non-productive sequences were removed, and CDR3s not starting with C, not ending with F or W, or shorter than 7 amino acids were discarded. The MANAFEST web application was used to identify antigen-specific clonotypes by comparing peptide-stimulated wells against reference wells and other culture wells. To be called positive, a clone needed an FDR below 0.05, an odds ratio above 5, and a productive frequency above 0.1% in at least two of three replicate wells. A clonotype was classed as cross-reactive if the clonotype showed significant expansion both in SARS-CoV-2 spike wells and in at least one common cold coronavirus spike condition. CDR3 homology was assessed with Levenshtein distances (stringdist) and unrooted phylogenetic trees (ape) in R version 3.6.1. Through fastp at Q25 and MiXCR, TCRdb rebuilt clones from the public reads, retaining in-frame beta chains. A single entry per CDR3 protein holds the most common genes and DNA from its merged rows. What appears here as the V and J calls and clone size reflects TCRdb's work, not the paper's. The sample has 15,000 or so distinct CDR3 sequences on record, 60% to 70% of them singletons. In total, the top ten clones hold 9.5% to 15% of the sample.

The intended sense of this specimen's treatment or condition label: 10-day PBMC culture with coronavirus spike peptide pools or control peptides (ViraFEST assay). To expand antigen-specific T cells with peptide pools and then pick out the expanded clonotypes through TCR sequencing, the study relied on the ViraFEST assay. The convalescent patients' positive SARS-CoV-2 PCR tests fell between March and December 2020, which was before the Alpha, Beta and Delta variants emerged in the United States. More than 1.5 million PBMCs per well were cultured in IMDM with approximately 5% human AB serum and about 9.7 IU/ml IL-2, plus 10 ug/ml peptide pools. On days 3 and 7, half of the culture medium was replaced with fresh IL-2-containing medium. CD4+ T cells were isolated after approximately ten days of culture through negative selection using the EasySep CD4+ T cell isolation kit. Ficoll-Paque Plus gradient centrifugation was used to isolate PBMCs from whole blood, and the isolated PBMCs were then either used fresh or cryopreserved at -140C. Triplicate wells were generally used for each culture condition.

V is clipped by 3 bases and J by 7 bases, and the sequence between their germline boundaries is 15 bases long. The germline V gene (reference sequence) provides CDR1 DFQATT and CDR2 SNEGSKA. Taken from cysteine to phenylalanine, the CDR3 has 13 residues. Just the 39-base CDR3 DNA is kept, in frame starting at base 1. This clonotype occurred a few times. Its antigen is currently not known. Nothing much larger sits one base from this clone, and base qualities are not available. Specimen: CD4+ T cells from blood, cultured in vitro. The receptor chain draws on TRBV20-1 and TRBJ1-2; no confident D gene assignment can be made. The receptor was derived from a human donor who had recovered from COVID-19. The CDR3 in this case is CSASVRVVVGYTF. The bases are TGCAGTGCTAGTGTGAGGGTGGTGGTTGGCTACACCTTC.